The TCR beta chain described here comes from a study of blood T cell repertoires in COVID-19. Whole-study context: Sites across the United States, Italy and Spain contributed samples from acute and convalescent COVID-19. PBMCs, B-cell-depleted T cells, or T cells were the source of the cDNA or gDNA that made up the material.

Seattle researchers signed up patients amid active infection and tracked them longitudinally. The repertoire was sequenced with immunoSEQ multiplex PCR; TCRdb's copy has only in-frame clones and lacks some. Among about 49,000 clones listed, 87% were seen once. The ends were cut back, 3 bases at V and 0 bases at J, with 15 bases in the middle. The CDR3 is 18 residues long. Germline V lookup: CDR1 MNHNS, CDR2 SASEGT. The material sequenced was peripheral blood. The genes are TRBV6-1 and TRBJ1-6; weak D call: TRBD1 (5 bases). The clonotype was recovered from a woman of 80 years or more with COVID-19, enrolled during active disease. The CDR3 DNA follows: TGTGCCAGCAGTGAGGGGACTTGGGGACTCTCCTATAATTCACCCCTCCACTTT. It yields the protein CASSEGTWGLSYNSPLHF.